This T cell receptor beta chain was sequenced during a study of T-cell memory formation after mild COVID-19. TCRdb re-called the 5' RACE reads with MiXCR, one entry per CDR3 protein. This sample has under 650,000 distinct CDR3 sequences; approximately 19% occur once, and the top ten carry more than 10%. Points on this clonotype: Its target is unknown.

The CDR3 runs 16 residues. Per germline, CDR1 SGHTA and CDR2 FQGTGA. Trimming cost V 1 base and J 4 bases; bases outside gene matches: 2. General study findings and limits: The study found balanced CD4/CD8 in clones contracting day 15 to 85 and a CD4+ lean in later expanders.

The chain has TRBV7-3 and TRBJ2-1, with 12 bases identical to TRBD1. The sequenced sample consisted of PBMCs or a T cell subset sorted from them (not recorded which). This receptor was identified in an adult woman who had mild COVID-19 (a few samples of this study predate the infection). Cell type and time point are not known. The CDR3 nucleotides read TGTGCCAGCAGCTTAATGGGACAGGGGGCTTACAATGAGCAGTTCTTC. Protein product: CASSLMGQGAYNEQFF.